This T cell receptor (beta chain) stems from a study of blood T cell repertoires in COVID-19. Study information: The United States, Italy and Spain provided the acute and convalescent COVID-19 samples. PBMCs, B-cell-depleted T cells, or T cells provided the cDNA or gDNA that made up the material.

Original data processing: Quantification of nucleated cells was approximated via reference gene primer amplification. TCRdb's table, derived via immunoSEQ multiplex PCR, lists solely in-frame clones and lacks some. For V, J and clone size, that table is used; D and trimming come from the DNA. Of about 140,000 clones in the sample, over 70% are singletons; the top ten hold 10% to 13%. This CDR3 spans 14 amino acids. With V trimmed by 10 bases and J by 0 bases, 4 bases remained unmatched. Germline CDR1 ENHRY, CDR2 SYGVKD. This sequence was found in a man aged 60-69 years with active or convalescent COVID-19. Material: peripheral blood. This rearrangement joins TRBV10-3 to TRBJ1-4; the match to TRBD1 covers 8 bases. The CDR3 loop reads CATSQGATNEKLFF. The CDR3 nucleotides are TGTGCCACCTCACAGGGGGCAACTAATGAAAAACTGTTTTTT.